This T cell receptor beta chain emerged from a study of blood T cell repertoires in COVID-19. Study as a whole: The United States, Italy and Spain supplied acute and convalescent COVID-19 samples. PBMCs, B-cell-depleted T cells, or T cells were the source of the cDNA or gDNA that made up the material.

Trimming took 11 bases from V and 5 from J, leaving 18 bases between them. CDR1 and CDR2 from the germline V gene are LNHDA and SQIVND (reference sequence). This CDR3 contains 14 residues. Patients of the Seattle cohort, enrolled during active infection, were followed longitudinally. Per the authors' pipeline: Estimates of nucleated cell counts were drawn from the amplification of reference gene primers. Data came from immunoSEQ multiplex PCR; TCRdb stores just in-frame clones and leaves some out. D and trimming come from the DNA, and the V and J calls and clone size come from that table. The table lists approximately 260,000 clones, roughly 89% of them singletons, with 2% to 2.5% in the top ten.

The rearrangement uses TRBV19 and TRBJ1-4, with D unclear. This receptor was obtained from an older woman with COVID-19, enrolled during active disease. Input material: peripheral blood. This CDR3 is CAVGAPERNEKLFF. The CDR3 region has the DNA TGTGCCGTGGGTGCGCCGGAGAGGAATGAAAAACTGTTTTTT.